A single sample is the source of the 19 T cell receptor beta chains below, sequenced in a study of graft-versus-host responses after intestinal transplantation. Clones were sequenced by immunoSEQ multiplex PCR, and TCRdb holds only the in-frame ones, with some missing. The sample comprises approximately 90,000 clones, about 85% of which are singletons, and about 0.27% rests with the top ten. For these TCRs, the target antigens are not known. The sample was unstimulated CD4+ T cells sorted from spleen or lymph node cells, taken before transplant. The receptor source for this set is a human donor who was the organ donor for an intestinal transplant.

This chain uses TRBV7-9 with TRBJ1-1; D is perhaps TRBD1 (5 bases). Germline values: CDR1 SEHNR, CDR2 FQNEAQ (reference sequence). The ends were cut back, 3 bases at V and 4 bases at J, with 15 bases in the middle. The CDR3 has 15 amino acids. The CDR3 sequence: CASSFVGREATEAFF. The CDR3 bases are TGTGCCAGCAGCTTTGTGGGCAGGGAGGCCACTGAAGCTTTCTTT.

The chain couples TRBV5-4 to TRBJ1-2, with TRBD1 identical over 10 bases. Unmatched junction bases numbered 5, after V lost 4 bases and J lost 8 bases. The CDR3 totals 13 residues. Germline V lookup: CDR1 SGHNT, CDR2 YYREEE (reference sequence). The CDR3 protein is CASSPGQGDGYTF. CDR3 coding DNA: TGTGCCAGCAGCCCCGGACAGGGGGACGGCTACACCTTC.

This chain uses TRBV6-5 with TRBJ2-3; D is unclear. This CDR3 spans 12 amino acids. The germline V gene has CDR1 MNHEY and CDR2 SVGAGI. V lost 8 bases and J lost 6, with 12 bases in between. The CDR3, as DNA: TGTGCCAGCGGAATTACCAGGGATACGCAGTATTTT. Protein: CASGITRDTQYF.

The chain is built from TRBV19 and TRBJ2-2, with D perhaps matching TRBD1 (6 bases). The CDR3 spans 13 residues. The germline CDR1 and CDR2 sequences are LNHDA and SQIVND (reference sequence). V dropped 5 bases and J dropped 6 bases, with 10 bases sitting between them. CDR3 protein: CASSSKGAGELFF. The DNA for the CDR3 is TGTGCCAGTAGTTCAAAGGGGGCCGGGGAGCTGTTTTTT.

The gene calls are TRBV18 and TRBJ2-5; 10 bases map to TRBD2. Germline CDR1 KGHSH, CDR2 LQKENI. The CDR3 consists of 15 residues. V was pared by 3 bases and J by 4 bases, with 5 bases of the junction left unmatched. As DNA, the CDR3 is TGTGCCAGCTCACCGTTATTAGCGGGAGGAGAGACCCAGTACTTC. As protein: CASSPLLAGGETQYF.

The V call is TRBV7-8, the J call TRBJ2-7, with 7 bases fitting TRBD1. With V trimmed by 7 bases and J by 4 bases, 13 bases remained unmatched. This CDR3 is 15 amino acids long. In germline, CDR1 is SGHVS, CDR2 FQNEAQ. CDR3 in DNA: TGTGCCAGCAACCATAGGGGGCCCGTGGATTACGAGCAGTACTTC. Protein product: CASNHRGPVDYEQYF.

The chain is built from TRBV11-2 and TRBJ2-1; D possibly corresponds to TRBD1 (6 bases). This CDR3 has 16 amino acids. Germline V CDR1 and CDR2: SGHAT, FQNNGV. The germline V and J ends were trimmed by 5 bases and 7 bases, with 21 bases remaining between them. In DNA, the CDR3 is TGTGCCAGCAGCCCAATGCGGTTGGGGGCACGGAATGAGCAGTTCTTC. This codes for CASSPMRLGARNEQFF. Using reference TRBV11-2 and TRBJ2-1 for the parts outside the CDR3, the full variable domain is EAGVAQSPRYKIIEKRQSVAFWCNPISGHATLYWYQQILGQGPKLLIQFQNNGVVDDSQLPKDRFSAERLKGVDSTLKIQPAKLEDSAVYLCASSPMRLGARNEQFFGPGTRLTVL.

The J gene is TRBJ2-3, the V gene TRBV30; 8 bases agree with TRBD2. The V segment lost 0 bases and the J segment 4 bases; nucleotides outside the gene matches: 6. This CDR3 spans 15 amino acids. Germline V gene sequence: CDR1 GTSNPN, CDR2 SVGIG (reference sequence). The CDR3 here is CAWSVAGAGADTQYF. The CDR3 DNA sequence: TGTGCCTGGAGTGTAGCGGGGGCAGGGGCAGATACGCAGTATTTT.

This chain uses TRBV28 with TRBJ2-7, with TRBD2 matching 11 bases. Germline CDR1 is MDHEN and CDR2 is SYDVKM. V lost 3 bases and J lost 2; bases outside the gene matches: 12. This CDR3 region has 18 residues. CDR3 coding DNA: TGTGCCAGCAGTTTTCAGGTTCTTGGGGGACTAGCGGCCTACGAGCAGTACTTC. It codes for CASSFQVLGGLAAYEQYF.

The chain couples TRBV7-3 to TRBJ1-1, with D possibly TRBD1 on 6 matching bases. V was pared by 5 bases and J by 0 bases, with 16 bases between. Germline V CDR1 and CDR2: SGHTA, FQGTGA. The CDR3 length is 16 residues. CDR3 sequence (DNA): TGTGCCAGCAGCAAAAGGGGGGGTATCATGAACACTGAAGCTTTCTTT. It codes for CASSKRGGIMNTEAFF. Full variable domain (outside the CDR3, taken from reference TRBV7-3 and TRBJ1-1): GAGVSQTPSNKVTEKGKYVELRCDPISGHTALYWYRQSLGQGPEFLIYFQGTGAADDSGLPNDRFFAVRPEGSVSTLKIQRTERGDSAVYLCASSKRGGIMNTEAFFGQGTRLTVV.

The V call is TRBV14, the J call TRBJ2-7, with D possibly being TRBD1 (6 bases). From germline, CDR1 is SGHDN and CDR2 FVKESK. The CDR3 has 12 residues. Trimming removed 4 bases at V and 6 bases at J, with 10 bases between. The CDR3 region is CASSPGTREQYF. The CDR3 DNA reads as TGTGCCAGCAGCCCCGGGACACGCGAGCAGTACTTC.

The chain recombines TRBV7-9 with TRBJ1-3, with no clear D. The germline gives CDR1 SEHNR, CDR2 FQNEAQ (reference sequence). V lost 2 bases and J lost 2, with 7 bases in between. This CDR3 contains 14 residues. The CDR3 coding sequence is TGTGCCAGCAGCTTACATGCTACTGGAAACACCATATATTTT. As protein: CASSLHATGNTIYF.

This clone was observed a single time. This chain uses TRBV6-1 with TRBJ2-3; 11 bases align to TRBD2. Germline CDR1 and CDR2: MNHNS and SASEGT. The junction had 3 bases not matched to a gene; V was cut back by 2 bases and J by 5 bases. The CDR3 contains 15 residues. The CDR3 DNA reads TGTGCCAGCAGTGAAATAGCGGGAGGGTTAGATACGCAGTATTTT. Residues: CASSEIAGGLDTQYF.

This clone showed up just once. The gene calls are TRBV7-3 and TRBJ2-2; a possible D gene is TRBD1 (5 bases). Trimming removed 5 bases at V and 5 bases at J, with 15 bases between. This CDR3 spans 15 amino acids. Per germline, CDR1 SGHTA and CDR2 FQGTGA. CDR3 protein: CASSIGHLGTGELFF. CDR3 coding DNA: TGTGCCAGCAGCATCGGACATTTGGGAACCGGGGAGCTGTTTTTT. The full variable domain, its missing parts supplied by reference TRBV7-3 and TRBJ2-2, is GAGVSQTPSNKVTEKGKYVELRCDPISGHTALYWYRQSLGQGPEFLIYFQGTGAADDSGLPNDRFFAVRPEGSVSTLKIQRTERGDSAVYLCASSIGHLGTGELFFGEGSRLTVL.

The V call is TRBV27, the J call TRBJ2-5; D not resolved. The germline V gene encodes CDR1 MNHEY and CDR2 SMNVEV (reference sequence). V dropped 2 bases and J dropped 4 bases, with 8 bases sitting between them. This CDR3 spans 13 amino acids. The CDR3 DNA sequence: TGTGCCAGCAGTTTAGCGGTGTTAGAGACCCAGTACTTC. This sequence encodes CASSLAVLETQYF.

The J gene is TRBJ1-2, the V gene TRBV7-9; tentative D call: TRBD1 (6 bases). CDR3 size: 15 residues. Deletions cut 5 bases from V and 2 bases from J, with 15 bases between. Germline loops: CDR1 SEHNR, CDR2 FQNEAQ (reference sequence). The CDR3 coding sequence is TGTGCCAGCAGCCCAGCGGGGGGGGCCAACTATGGCTACACCTTC. It specifies CASSPAGGANYGYTF.

The J gene is TRBJ2-1, the V gene TRBV27; D ambiguous. This CDR3 contains 10 residues. Germline-derived CDR1 and CDR2 are MNHEY and SMNVEV (reference sequence). V lost 9 bases and J 8 bases, leaving 8 bases between the germline ends. The CDR3 spells CASSQDEQFF. CDR3 DNA: TGTGCCAGTAGTCAGGATGAGCAGTTCTTC.

This clone appeared a single time. V is TRBV4-2 and J is TRBJ2-7, with 10 positions matching TRBD2. The trim removed 0 bases at V and 5 bases at J, leaving 10 bases unmatched. Germline loops: CDR1 LGHNA, CDR2 YNFKEQ. The CDR3 is 17 residues long. CDR3: CASSQDRISGGWNEQYF. The DNA for the CDR3 is TGTGCCAGCAGCCAAGATCGGATTAGCGGGGGGTGGAACGAGCAGTACTTC.

The gene calls are TRBV4-1 and TRBJ2-7; 10 nucleotides match TRBD1. CDR1 is MGHRA and CDR2 is YSYEKL in the germline V gene. CDR3 length equals 14 residues. Germline trimming cut 8 bases from V and 2 bases from J; bases unmatched to any gene: 6. The CDR3 DNA reads TGCGCCAGCGGGAGGGACAGGGGACCCTACGAGCAGTACTTC. Amino acids: CASGRDRGPYEQYF.